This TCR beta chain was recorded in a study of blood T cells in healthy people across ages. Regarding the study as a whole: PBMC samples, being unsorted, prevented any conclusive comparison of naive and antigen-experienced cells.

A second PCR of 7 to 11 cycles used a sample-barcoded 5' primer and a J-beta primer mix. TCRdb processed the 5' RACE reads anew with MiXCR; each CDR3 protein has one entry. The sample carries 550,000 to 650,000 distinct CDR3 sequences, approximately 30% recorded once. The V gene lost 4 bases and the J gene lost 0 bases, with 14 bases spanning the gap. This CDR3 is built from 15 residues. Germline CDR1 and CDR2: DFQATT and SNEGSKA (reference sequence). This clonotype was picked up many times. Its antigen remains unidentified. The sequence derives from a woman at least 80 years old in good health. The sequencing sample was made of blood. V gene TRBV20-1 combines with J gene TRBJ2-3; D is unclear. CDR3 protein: CSANPTNPSTDTQYF. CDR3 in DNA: TGCAGTGCTAACCCGACAAATCCTAGCACAGATACGCAGTATTTT.